This T cell receptor beta chain is drawn from a study of Ad26.COV2.S vaccination and SARS-CoV-2 variants. As for the study in general: Donor had been placed in the Ad26.COV2.S arm of the COV1001 trial.

Germline loops: CDR1 GTSNPN, CDR2 SVGIG (reference sequence). V was shortened by 1 base and J by 2 bases, with 8 bases between the two germline ends. The length of the CDR3 is 13 residues. Only one count was recorded for this clone. Specified treatment: some 20 received Ad26.COV2.S at low or high dose, single or two shots; a few received placebo; per-sample allocation not given. The samples were gathered on day 63 after the first injection of vaccine or placebo. Clones were read by immunoSEQ multiplex PCR, and TCRdb kept only the in-frame ones, dropping some. The repertoire has 410,000 or so clones, 75% to 95% of them found once; the top ten carry 9% to 15%.

The material was peripheral blood, obtained in a trial of Ad26.COV2.S vaccine versus placebo. The TCR sequence derives from a person aged 18-65 years who received the Ad26.COV2.S COVID-19 vaccine or a placebo. The chain couples TRBV30 to TRBJ2-5, with D perhaps matching TRBD1 (5 bases). CDR3 nucleotides: TGTGCCTGGAGTGAACAGGTACAAGAGACCCAGTACTTC. Encoded protein: CAWSEQVQETQYF. The full variable domain, with the rest looked up from reference TRBV30 and TRBJ2-5, is SQTIHQWPATLVQPVGSPLSLECTVEGTSNPNLYWYRQAAGRGLQLLFYSVGIGQISSEVPQNLSASRPQDRQFILSSKKLLLSDSGFYLCAWSEQVQETQYFGPGTRLLVL.